The 25 T cell receptor beta chains given below trace back to one sample, sequenced in a study of T cell repertoires in cytomegalovirus infection (dated 2019 in TCRdb). Which antigens these TCRs recognize remains unknown. The label giving this sample's treatment or condition can be read as: in vitro stimulation with specific CMV peptide epitopes to enrich CMV-specific T cells. Sequencing instrument: Illumina HiSeq 1500. TCRdb cleaned the public reads at Q25 with fastp, built clones with MiXCR and kept in-frame beta chains. Here each entry gathers all rows of one CDR3 protein and keeps the most common genes and DNA. This sample has around 540,000 distinct CDR3 sequences in its table, and roughly a third of those were observed once. The ten largest make up roughly 15% of the sample. The sample in question was cultured PBMCs, obtained from culture after CMV antigen stimulation. These receptors came from a human donor in good health (CMV status not recorded). Some clones in this sample may be carry-over from other donors' samples.

This clonotype was picked up many times. The chain couples TRBV7-2 to TRBJ2-7; D is uncertain. Trimming stripped 0 bases from V and 9 bases from J, with 15 bases between. The CDR3 runs 14 residues. The germline V gene has CDR1 SGHTA and CDR2 FQGNSA. The CDR3 loop is CASSLALETERQYF. The CDR3 DNA is TGTGCCAGCAGCTTAGCGCTCGAGACGGAACGGCAGTACTTC.

This clonotype came up many times. The V call is TRBV10-1, the J call TRBJ2-3; D call uncertain. The CDR3 totals 13 residues. V gave up 4 bases and J gave up 6 bases, with 11 bases separating them. CDR1 and CDR2 (germline): WNHNN, SYGVQD (reference sequence). The CDR3 nucleotides are TGCGCCAGCAGTGCTCGGAACCAGGATACGCAGTATTTT. Residues: CASSARNQDTQYF.

The chain recombines TRBV7-3 with TRBJ2-1, with 8 bases fitting TRBD1. The CDR3 covers 15 residues. Germline CDR1 is SGHTA and CDR2 is FQGTGA. V lost 3 bases and J lost 6; bases outside the gene matches: 7. The CDR3 DNA follows: TGTGCCAGCAGCTTGGCCAGGGGGCAACGCAATGAGCAGTTCTTC. Its translation is CASSLARGQRNEQFF.

This clonotype was detected a few times. The J gene is TRBJ2-3, the V gene TRBV20-1; D possibly corresponds to TRBD2 (5 bases). The CDR3 is made up of 15 amino acids. V was trimmed by 6 bases and J by 2 bases, leaving 18 bases between them. CDR1 is DFQATT and CDR2 is SNEGSKA in the germline V gene (reference sequence). CDR3 sequence: CSADRAGELTDTQYF. The CDR3 DNA follows: TGCAGTGCGGACCGGGCCGGGGAGCTCACAGATACGCAGTATTTT.

In this sample, this clonotype turned up a few times. V gene TRBV6-6 combines with J gene TRBJ2-6, with D tentatively TRBD1 (6 bases). This CDR3 is 16 amino acids long. CDR1 and CDR2 (germline): MNHNY, SVGAGI (reference sequence). V shed 8 bases and J shed 0 bases, with 14 bases lying between them. The CDR3 here is CASGGQGSSGANVLTF. The CDR3 DNA reads TGTGCCAGCGGTGGGCAGGGGAGCTCTGGGGCCAACGTCCTGACTTTC.

The rearrangement uses TRBV10-3 and TRBJ1-6; TRBD1 matches 9 bases. V shed 7 bases and J 7 bases; nucleotides not matched to a gene: 8. This CDR3 has 15 amino acids. The germline V gene encodes CDR1 ENHRY and CDR2 SYGVKD. The CDR3 DNA reads TGTGCCATCACATCGGGACAGGGTGGGAATTCACCCCTCCACTTT. It codes for CAITSGQGGNSPLHF.

This clonotype was detected a few times. The J gene is TRBJ2-3, the V gene TRBV19; 11 bases are a match to TRBD2. Germline V gene data show CDR1 as LNHDA and CDR2 as SQIVND (reference sequence). J gave up 3 bases and V 7 bases, and 3 bases lay outside the gene matches. The CDR3 loop spans 14 amino acids. The CDR3 region has the DNA TGTGCCAGTAAACCTAGCGGGAGGACAGATACGCAGTATTTT. Translation gives CASKPSGRTDTQYF.

The chain links TRBV4-3 to TRBJ2-2; the D is unclear. V lost 2 bases and J lost 4, with 5 bases in between. The CDR3 runs to 13 residues. Per germline, CDR1 LGHNA and CDR2 YSLEER. In DNA form, the CDR3 reads TGCGCCAGCAGCCAATACGGCACCGGGGAGCTGTTTTTT. Translating gives CASSQYGTGELFF.

This chain connects TRBV7-6 to TRBJ2-2, with no clear D. This CDR3 comprises 14 residues. V was clipped by 2 bases and J by 1 base, with 5 bases between them. Looked up from germline, CDR1 is SGHVS and CDR2 is FNYEAQ. The CDR3 reads CASSLYMNTGELFF. In nucleotides, the CDR3 is TGTGCCAGCAGCTTATACATGAACACCGGGGAGCTGTTTTTT.

This clonotype was found a few times. The chain recombines TRBV12-3 or TRBV12-4 with TRBJ2-4; D is ambiguous. V dropped 1 base and J dropped 1 base, with 5 bases sitting between them. This CDR3 is built from 14 residues. CDR3 coding DNA: TGTGCCAGCAGTTTAGATATCGCCAAAAACATTCAGTACTTC. Translating gives CASSLDIAKNIQYF.

This clonotype has more than one count but fewer than ten. The V and J genes are TRBV10-1 and TRBJ1-3, with D unclear. This CDR3 region has 18 residues. Deletions cut 5 bases from V and 4 bases from J, with 24 bases between. Germline CDR1 is WNHNN and CDR2 is SYGVQD (reference sequence). The CDR3 bases are TGCGCCAGCAGTCGCAAGAGTCCCGCACAAGCGTCGGGAAACACCATATATTTT. Its protein is CASSRKSPAQASGNTIYF.

The CDR3 DNA reads as TGTGCCTGGAGACAGGCCCACGACTATGGCTACACCTTC. Protein sequence: CAWRQAHDYGYTF. The rearrangement uses TRBV30 and TRBJ1-2; D is perhaps TRBD1 (5 bases). The CDR3 is 13 amino acids. Germline values: CDR1 GTSNPN, CDR2 SVGIG (reference sequence). Trimming removed 3 bases from V and 3 bases from J, with 11 bases in between.

The rearrangement uses TRBV14 and TRBJ2-1, with 9 bases lining up with TRBD2. Germline CDR1 is SGHDN and CDR2 is FVKESK. The CDR3 is made up of 16 amino acids. Trimming at V came to 0 bases and at J to 9 bases, leaving 9 bases not matched to a gene. CDR3 sequence reads: CASSQDWGGRAIEQFF. In nucleotides, the CDR3 is TGTGCCAGCAGCCAAGATTGGGGCGGGAGGGCCATTGAGCAGTTCTTC.

The chain couples TRBV7-2 to TRBJ2-3, with unresolved D. Trimming removed 3 bases from V and 3 bases from J, with 25 bases in between. There are 19 residues in the CDR3. Germline CDR1 SGHTA, CDR2 FQGNSA. CDR3 amino acids: CASSFLAPGRAVKTDTQYF. The CDR3 bases are TGTGCCAGCAGCTTCCTTGCCCCGGGCCGCGCCGTGAAAACAGATACGCAGTATTTT.

This chain joins TRBV7-9 and TRBJ1-2; D is unresolved. The V end was cut by 3 bases, the J end by 2 bases, with 7 bases between. Germline V gene sequence: CDR1 SEHNR, CDR2 FQNEAQ (reference sequence). The CDR3 covers 13 residues. CDR3: CASSFLQNYGYTF. The DNA of the CDR3 is TGTGCCAGCAGCTTCCTACAGAACTATGGCTACACCTTC.

CDR3 nucleotide sequence: TGTGCCAGCAGTTATGGGACAGTATACAATGAGCAGTTCTTC. Translated, it gives CASSYGTVYNEQFF. V and J are TRBV6-2 or TRBV6-3 and TRBJ2-1; 7 nucleotides match TRBD1. Germline V gene sequence: CDR1 MNHEY, CDR2 SVGEGT. Trimming cost V 3 bases and J 4 bases; bases outside gene matches: 3. The CDR3 length is 14 residues.

The chain couples TRBV5-1 to TRBJ2-3; 11 nucleotides line up with TRBD2. The V gene end was trimmed by 7 bases and the J gene end by 3 bases; junction bases not matched to a gene: 7. The CDR3 runs to 15 residues. CDR1 is SGHRS, CDR2 YFSETQ, per germline. Here the CDR3 reads CASATSGSQTDTQYF. In nucleotides, the CDR3 is TGCGCCAGCGCTACTAGCGGGAGTCAAACAGATACGCAGTATTTT.

V usage is TRBV27 and J usage is TRBJ2-7; 7 bases map to TRBD2. Germline V gives CDR1 MNHEY, CDR2 SMNVEV (reference sequence). CDR3 length: 18 amino acids. V was clipped by 5 bases and J by 0 bases; unmatched bases: 16. The DNA of the CDR3 is TGTGCCAGCAGTCCCCACCAACTAGCGACTGGGGCCTCCTACGAGCAGTACTTC. Its protein is CASSPHQLATGASYEQYF.

This clonotype has a count of ten or more. The gene calls are TRBV12-3 or TRBV12-4 and TRBJ2-7; 10 bases line up with TRBD2. V gave up 5 bases and J gave up 3 bases; unmatched junction bases: 7. There are 15 residues in the CDR3. The DNA of the CDR3 is TGTGCCAGCAGTGAAGGACTAGCGGAGATCTACGAGCAGTACTTC. Translation gives CASSEGLAEIYEQYF.

This clonotype was detected many times. The chain uses TRBV11-1 and TRBJ2-1; TRBD2 agrees at 11 bases. After removal of 2 bases from V and 0 bases from J, the junction contained 6 bases not matched to a gene. Germline V gives CDR1 SGHAT, CDR2 FQDESV (reference sequence). This CDR3 comprises 18 residues. CDR3 coding DNA: TGTGCCAGCAGCTTAAGGGCCCTAGCGGGAGGCTCCTACAATGAGCAGTTCTTC. Translation: CASSLRALAGGSYNEQFF.

The chain links TRBV6-2 or TRBV6-3 to TRBJ2-7, with D possibly matching TRBD1 (5 bases). The CDR3 spans 12 residues. V lost 8 bases to trimming and J lost 5 bases, with 13 bases between them. The germline V gene has CDR1 MNHEY and CDR2 SVGEGT. Here the CDR3 reads CASEDRKDEQYF. The CDR3 bases are TGTGCCAGCGAAGACAGAAAAGACGAGCAGTACTTC.

This clonotype was seen ten or more times. The chain uses TRBV7-2 and TRBJ1-1; D possibly corresponds to TRBD1 (5 bases). The germline V and J ends were trimmed by 2 bases and 7 bases, with 14 bases remaining between them. The CDR3 loop spans 14 amino acids. Looked up from germline, CDR1 is SGHTA and CDR2 is FQGNSA. The CDR3 sequence: CASSLSGGGDEAFF. In nucleotides, the CDR3 is TGTGCCAGCAGCTTAAGCGGGGGGGGGGATGAAGCTTTCTTT. The full variable domain, with the rest looked up from reference TRBV7-2 and TRBJ1-1, is GAGVSQSPSNKVTEKGKDVELRCDPISGHTALYWYRQSLGQGLEFLIYFQGNSAPDKSGLPSDRFSAERTGGSVSTLTIQRTQQEDSAVYLCASSLSGGGDEAFFGQGTRLTVV.

This clonotype has a handful of counts. V gene TRBV12-3 or TRBV12-4 combines with J gene TRBJ2-1; TRBD2 agrees at 8 bases. The CDR3 length is 14 residues. V gave up 7 bases and J gave up 6 bases; unmatched junction bases: 8. CDR3 protein: CASTWSSGVNEQFF. In nucleotides, the CDR3 is TGTGCCAGCACCTGGAGTAGCGGGGTCAATGAGCAGTTCTTC.

The V gene is TRBV6-8, the J gene TRBJ2-2, with D perhaps matching TRBD1 or TRBD2 (6 bases each). The CDR3 sequence is 14 residues long. Germline loops: CDR1 MNHGY, CDR2 SAAAGT. Trimming took off 7 bases at V and 0 bases at J, with 9 bases between the two ends. DNA for the CDR3: TGTGCCAGCATCGGGGGCACGAACACCGGGGAGCTGTTTTTT. Translated: CASIGGTNTGELFF.

There are many counts of this clonotype. The chain combines TRBV12-3 or TRBV12-4 with TRBJ1-1; no definite D call. V lost 8 bases, J lost 5 bases, and 12 bases lay in between. The CDR3 is 12 amino acids. The CDR3, as DNA: TGTGCCAGCTCGGGAGTCTGGACTGAAGCTTTCTTT. Protein sequence: CASSGVWTEAFF.